A selection of T cell receptor beta chains follows, all from one sample in a study of control samples from healthy donors and cancer patients. The assay was immunoSEQ multiplex PCR, and TCRdb's table has in-frame clones only and misses some. Seen here are 90,000 to 130,000 clones, just under 85% observed once, and the top ten hold around 6.4%. Sequencing input: blood. The receptors here all came from a man aged 18 to 30 in good health. CDR3s include the opening cysteine and the closing phenylalanine or tryptophan. D genes are given only for firm matches. Clone sizes are given selectively: once, few, many, or a class where the clone is expanded.

clone size	V gene	D gene	J gene	CDR3 length	CDR3 protein	CDR3 DNA
NA	TRBV9	NA	TRBJ1-1	14	CASSPSRVHTEAFF	TGTGCCAGCAGCCCCAGCCGAGTTCACACTGAAGCTTTCTTT
NA	TRBV11-2	TRBD1	TRBJ1-1	15	CASSRDSYMNTEAFF	TGTGCCAGCAGCCGGGACAGCTACATGAACACTGAAGCTTTCTTT
NA	TRBV6-5	TRBD1	TRBJ1-2	15	CASSSPRTGLYGYTF	TGTGCCAGCAGTTCGCCCCGGACAGGCTTGTATGGCTACACCTTC
NA	TRBV2	NA	TRBJ1-1	14	CASREGTLSTEAFF	TGTGCCAGCAGAGAGGGGACGTTGAGCACTGAAGCTTTCTTT
NA	TRBV12-3/TRBV12-4	NA	TRBJ2-7	13	CASSKGASDEQYF	TGTGCCAGCAGTAAAGGGGCGAGCGACGAGCAGTACTTC
NA	TRBV28	TRBD2	TRBJ2-1	16	CASSWGVASGGTEQFF	TGTGCCAGCAGTTGGGGGGTGGCCAGCGGGGGGACAGAGCAGTTCTTC
once	TRBV2	NA	TRBJ2-3	14	CASTIGGSTDTQYF	TGTGCCAGCACCATCGGGGGAAGCACAGATACGCAGTATTTT
NA	TRBV6-6	TRBD1	TRBJ1-5	14	CASRTGGNNQPQHF	TGTGCCAGCAGGACAGGGGGCAACAATCAGCCCCAGCATTTT
NA	TRBV28	NA	TRBJ1-2	12	CATLGDTFGYTF	TGTGCCACCCTGGGGGACACTTTTGGCTACACCTTC
few	TRBV24-1	NA	TRBJ2-1	14	CATSGWERSAEQFF	TGTGCCACCAGTGGGTGGGAACGGTCGGCTGAGCAGTTCTTC
few	TRBV28	NA	TRBJ2-5	15	CASILGRGYQETQYF	NA
NA	TRBV7-8	NA	TRBJ1-1	13	CASKPERNTEAFF	TGTGCCAGCAAGCCTGAGAGGAACACTGAAGCTTTCTTT
once	TRBV27	TRBD2	TRBJ2-1	14	CASSLLAGYNEQFF	TGTGCCAGCAGTTTACTAGCGGGGTACAATGAGCAGTTCTTC
NA	TRBV6-6	TRBD2	TRBJ2-2	18	CASSQSPLAGGNTGELFF	TGTGCCAGCAGTCAATCGCCACTAGCGGGGGGGAACACCGGGGAGCTGTTTTTT
NA	TRBV7-2	TRBD2	TRBJ2-3	11	CASSTGTTPYF	TGTGCCAGCAGCACCGGGACTACCCCGTATTTT
NA	TRBV28	NA	TRBJ1-2	14	CASSLFNRRDGYTF	TGTGCCAGCAGTTTATTCAATCGGCGGGACGGCTACACCTTC
NA	TRBV5-8	NA	TRBJ2-3	14	CASSLVGARGTQYF	TGTGCCAGCAGCTTAGTCGGGGCCAGAGGTACGCAGTATTTT
NA	TRBV6-5	TRBD1	TRBJ2-5	15	CASSRRGRSQETQYF	TGTGCCAGCAGCCGAAGGGGGCGCTCCCAAGAGACCCAGTACTTC
NA	TRBV4-2	TRBD2	TRBJ2-1	16	CASSQETSGGADEQFF	TGTGCCAGCAGCCAAGAAACTAGCGGGGGGGCAGATGAGCAGTTCTTC
NA	TRBV2	NA	TRBJ1-4	13	CAGSQGYNEKLFF	TGTGCCGGGTCACAGGGTTATAATGAAAAACTGTTTTTT
NA	TRBV4-1	NA	TRBJ1-5	16	CASSQGAGNSNQPQHF	TGCGCCAGCAGCCAAGGGGCAGGGAATAGCAATCAGCCCCAGCATTTT
NA	TRBV15	NA	TRBJ2-2	16	CATSRLSVTYTGELFF	TGTGCCACCAGCAGACTGTCAGTAACCTACACCGGGGAGCTGTTTTTT
NA	TRBV28	NA	TRBJ1-2	14	CASGLSQTHYGYTF	TGTGCCAGCGGTCTATCTCAGACACACTATGGCTACACCTTC
NA	TRBV4-3	TRBD1	TRBJ2-7	16	CASSQGTGANSYEQYF	TGCGCCAGCAGCCAAGGGACAGGGGCTAACTCCTACGAGCAGTACTTC
NA	TRBV14	NA	TRBJ2-3	16	CASSRRDGHHTDTQYF	TGTGCCAGCAGCCGTAGGGACGGACACCACACAGATACGCAGTATTTT
NA	TRBV19	NA	TRBJ1-2	15	CASSIIQGPNYGYTF	TGTGCCAGTAGTATTATACAGGGACCCAACTATGGCTACACCTTC
NA	TRBV3-1/TRBV3-2	NA	TRBJ2-2	16	CASSLKTSVFAGELFF	TGTGCCAGCAGCCTTAAGACTAGTGTTTTTGCCGGGGAGCTGTTTTTT
NA	TRBV30	NA	TRBJ2-7	10	CAWGIYEQYF	TGTGCCTGGGGCATCTACGAGCAGTACTTC
NA	TRBV3-1/TRBV3-2	NA	TRBJ1-5	14	CASSQDSSNQPQHF	TGTGCCAGCAGCCAAGACAGCTCTAATCAGCCCCAGCATTTT
NA	TRBV9	TRBD2	TRBJ2-1	16	CASSVGGWTSYNEQFF	TGTGCCAGCAGCGTAGGAGGATGGACTAGCTACAATGAGCAGTTCTTC
many	TRBV19	NA	TRBJ1-2	15	CASSTWGPRNYGYTF	TGTGCCAGTAGTACCTGGGGTCCCAGAAACTATGGCTACACCTTC
NA	TRBV28	TRBD1	TRBJ1-2	17	CASSLYPRQGESNGYTF	TGTGCCAGCAGTTTATATCCTCGGCAGGGGGAATCCAATGGCTACACCTTC
NA	TRBV6-7	NA	TRBJ1-2	18	CASSYPMRGRGEVRGYTF	TGTGCCAGCAGTTACCCAATGCGTGGCAGGGGAGAAGTCAGAGGCTACACCTTC
NA	TRBV9	NA	TRBJ1-1	13	CASSVVLNTEAFF	TGTGCCAGCAGCGTAGTACTGAACACTGAAGCTTTCTTT
once	TRBV18	NA	TRBJ1-5	14	CASSPLGGNQPQHF	TGTGCCAGCTCACCTCTTGGGGGGAATCAGCCCCAGCATTTT
many	TRBV6-5	TRBD1	TRBJ1-4	14	CASSRGQEGEKLFF	TGTGCCAGCAGCCGCGGACAGGAGGGAGAAAAACTGTTTTTT
NA	TRBV18	NA	TRBJ2-5	16	CASSPGATGKQETQYF	TGTGCCAGCTCACCAGGGGCTACAGGGAAGCAAGAGACCCAGTACTTC
NA	TRBV5-1	TRBD2	TRBJ2-1	15	CASSTSGGAFDEQFF	TGCGCCAGCAGCACTAGCGGGGGGGCCTTCGATGAGCAGTTCTTC
NA	TRBV27	NA	TRBJ2-3	14	CASSVSNPGQTQYF	TGTGCCAGCAGTGTATCAAATCCAGGGCAAACGCAGTATTTT
NA	TRBV11-2	NA	TRBJ1-2	14	CASTPVRGRRGYTF	TGTGCCAGCACCCCGGTGAGGGGAAGAAGGGGCTACACCTTC
once	TRBV5-3	NA	TRBJ1-4	13	CAPVQGLNEKLFF	TGTGCCCCCGTCCAAGGTCTTAATGAAAAACTGTTTTTT
NA	TRBV29-1	NA	TRBJ2-1	12	CSVSKGNNEQFF	TGCAGCGTTTCTAAGGGGAACAATGAGCAGTTCTTC
NA	TRBV2	NA	TRBJ2-1	14	CASSTLGGYNEQFF	TGTGCCAGCAGTACTCTCGGGGGCTACAATGAGCAGTTCTTC
NA	TRBV27	NA	TRBJ1-6	13	CATQGYPNSPLHF	TGTGCCACTCAGGGTTACCCTAATTCACCCCTCCACTTT
NA	TRBV7-2	NA	TRBJ1-1	14	CASSLVLANTEAFF	TGTGCCAGCAGCTTAGTCCTGGCGAACACTGAAGCTTTCTTT
NA	TRBV15	TRBD1	TRBJ2-3	16	CATSPRVAGGTDTQYF	TGTGCCACCAGCCCCCGCGTGGCAGGGGGTACAGATACGCAGTATTTT
NA	TRBV5-1	NA	TRBJ1-1	11	CASSLTGEAFF	TGCGCCAGCAGCTTGACAGGTGAAGCTTTCTTT
NA	TRBV6-2/TRBV6-3	NA	TRBJ1-5	15	CASSYSRGVWQPQHF	TGTGCCAGCAGTTACTCGAGAGGGGTCTGGCAGCCCCAGCATTTT
NA	TRBV3-1/TRBV3-2	NA	TRBJ1-1	13	CASLDRMNTEAFF	TGTGCCAGCCTTGACAGGATGAACACTGAAGCTTTCTTT
NA	TRBV6-5	NA	TRBJ1-1	12	CASSTGHTEAFF	TGTGCCAGCAGTACAGGCCACACTGAAGCTTTCTTT
NA	TRBV6-6	TRBD1	TRBJ2-2	14	CATGDRGGTGELFF	TGTGCCACCGGTGACAGGGGCGGCACCGGGGAGCTGTTTTTT
NA	TRBV2	TRBD1	TRBJ2-2	15	CASRAGTGDTGELFF	TGTGCCAGCAGGGCCGGGACAGGGGACACCGGGGAGCTGTTTTTT
NA	TRBV6-2/TRBV6-3	TRBD2	TRBJ2-5	19	CASSYLDEGTRGSRETQYF	TGTGCCAGCAGTTACCTGGACGAGGGGACTAGAGGTTCCCGAGAGACCCAGTACTTC